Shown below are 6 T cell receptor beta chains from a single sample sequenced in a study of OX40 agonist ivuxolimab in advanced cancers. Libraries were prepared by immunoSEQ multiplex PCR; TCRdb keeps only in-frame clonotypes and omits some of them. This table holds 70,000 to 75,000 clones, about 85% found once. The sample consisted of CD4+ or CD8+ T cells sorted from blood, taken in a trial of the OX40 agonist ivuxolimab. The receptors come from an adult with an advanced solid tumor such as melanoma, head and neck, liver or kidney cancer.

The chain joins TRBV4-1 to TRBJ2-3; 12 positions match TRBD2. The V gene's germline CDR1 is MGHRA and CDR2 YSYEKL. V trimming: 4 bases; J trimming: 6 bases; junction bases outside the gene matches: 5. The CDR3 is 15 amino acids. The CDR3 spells CASSPTSGGRDTQYF. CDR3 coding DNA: TGCGCCAGCAGCCCTACTAGCGGGGGGAGGGATACGCAGTATTTT.

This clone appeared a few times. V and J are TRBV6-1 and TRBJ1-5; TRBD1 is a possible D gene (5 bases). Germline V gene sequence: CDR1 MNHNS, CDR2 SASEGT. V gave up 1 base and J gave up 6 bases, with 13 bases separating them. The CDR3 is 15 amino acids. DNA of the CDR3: TGTGCCAGCAGTGAAGGGCAGGGTGTTCCTCAGCCCCAGCATTTT. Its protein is CASSEGQGVPQPQHF.

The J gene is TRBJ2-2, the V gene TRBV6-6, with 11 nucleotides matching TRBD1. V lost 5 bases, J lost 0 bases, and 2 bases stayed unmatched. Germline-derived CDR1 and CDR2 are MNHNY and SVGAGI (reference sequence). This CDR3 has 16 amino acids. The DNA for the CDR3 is TGTGCCAGCAGTCCGGGACAGGGGGCGAACACCGGGGAGCTGTTTTTT. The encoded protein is CASSPGQGANTGELFF.

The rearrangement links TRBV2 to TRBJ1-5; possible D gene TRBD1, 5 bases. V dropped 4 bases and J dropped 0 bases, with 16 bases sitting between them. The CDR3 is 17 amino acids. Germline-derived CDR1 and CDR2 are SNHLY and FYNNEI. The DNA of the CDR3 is TGTGCCAGCAGTGCCCTCTCTCCAGGGAATAGCAATCAGCCCCAGCATTTT. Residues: CASSALSPGNSNQPQHF.

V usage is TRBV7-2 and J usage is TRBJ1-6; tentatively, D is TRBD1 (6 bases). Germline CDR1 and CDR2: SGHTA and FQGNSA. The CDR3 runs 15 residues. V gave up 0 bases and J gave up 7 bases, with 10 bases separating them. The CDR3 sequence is CASSLAGGKNSPLHF. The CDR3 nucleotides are TGTGCCAGCAGCTTAGCAGGGGGGAAAAATTCACCCCTCCACTTT.

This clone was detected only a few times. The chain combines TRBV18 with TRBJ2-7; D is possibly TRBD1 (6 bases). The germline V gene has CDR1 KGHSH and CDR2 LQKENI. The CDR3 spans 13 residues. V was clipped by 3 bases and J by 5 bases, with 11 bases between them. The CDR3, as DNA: TGTGCCAGCTCACCTTCAGCAGGGGACGAGCAGTACTTC. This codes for CASSPSAGDEQYF.